A selection of T cell receptor beta chains follows, all from one sample in a study of OX40 agonist ivuxolimab in advanced cancers. Only in-frame clones appear in the TCRdb table, and some are missing; sequencing was by immunoSEQ multiplex PCR. Here the sample spans some 110,000 clones, about nine tenths being singletons. The sample consisted of CD4+ or CD8+ T cells sorted from blood, taken in a trial of the OX40 agonist ivuxolimab. All receptors derive from an adult with an advanced solid tumor such as melanoma, head and neck, liver or kidney cancer. Both conserved end residues are part of each CDR3. D genes are given only for firm matches. Only part of the rows carry a size: once, few, many, or a class if the clone is expanded.

CASSVAPESEAFF | TGTGCCAGCAGCGTAGCCCCCGAGAGTGAAGCTTTCTTT | once | . | TRBJ1-1 | TRBV9
CASSPPSTDTQYF | TGTGCCAGCAGCCCTCCTTCCACAGATACGCAGTATTTT | . | . | TRBJ2-3 | TRBV7-3
CASGLAGGLKETQYF | TGTGCCAGCGGACTAGCGGGAGGCCTAAAAGAGACCCAGTACTTC | . | TRBD2 | TRBJ2-5 | TRBV10-3
CASSFLGQGFSEAFF | TGTGCCAGCAGTTTCCTGGGACAGGGCTTCTCTGAAGCTTTCTTT | . | TRBD1 | TRBJ1-1 | TRBV6-6
CASSFLGDDMNTEAFF | TGTGCCAGCAGTTTCCTGGGCGATGATATGAACACTGAAGCTTTCTTT | . | . | TRBJ1-1 | TRBV28
CASSDPPLSYEQYF | TGCGCCAGCAGCGACCCGCCTCTCAGCTACGAGCAGTACTTC | . | . | TRBJ2-7 | TRBV5-1
CASSVAWGVAGVGETQYF | TGTGCCAGCAGCGTAGCCTGGGGGGTAGCGGGAGTGGGAGAGACCCAGTACTTC | . | TRBD2 | TRBJ2-5 | TRBV9
CASSLVSSHEQYF | TGTGCCAGCAGCTTAGTTTCCAGCCACGAGCAGTACTTC | . | . | TRBJ2-7 | TRBV7-9
CASSKARGAPANEKLFF | TGTGCCAGCAGCAAAGCGCGAGGGGCGCCGGCTAATGAAAAACTGTTTTTT | . | . | TRBJ1-4 | TRBV21-1
CASRIAGGYNEQFF | TGTGCCAGCAGGATAGCGGGAGGCTACAATGAGCAGTTCTTC | . | TRBD2 | TRBJ2-1 | TRBV28
CASSPSGSRAQYF | TGTGCCAGCAGCCCTAGCGGGAGTAGGGCCCAGTACTTC | . | TRBD2 | TRBJ2-5 | TRBV11-2
CASSLTIGTSVHEQYF | TGCGCCAGCAGCTTGACTATCGGGACTAGCGTACACGAGCAGTACTTC | . | TRBD2 | TRBJ2-7 | TRBV5-1
CASSPWHHIFWRGKLAHAPRTIYF | . | . | . | TRBJ1-3 | TRBV23-1
CASSATGLGGYTF | TGTGCCAGCAGCGCGACAGGGCTTGGTGGCTACACCTTC | . | TRBD1 | TRBJ1-2 | TRBV9
CASSLGPITLSNQPQHF | TGTGCCAGCAGCTTGGGGCCCATCACTCTTAGCAATCAGCCCCAGCATTTT | . | . | TRBJ1-5 | TRBV5-6
CAWSGQPYQPQHF | TGTGCCTGGAGTGGACAGCCGTATCAGCCCCAGCATTTT | . | . | TRBJ1-5 | TRBV30
CASSRQREGWKYF | TGTGCCAGCAGTCGCCAGCGGGAGGGCTGGAAGTACTTC | . | TRBD2 | TRBJ2-7 | TRBV28
CAWSDRTSGRVYEQYF | TGTGCCTGGAGTGACAGGACTAGCGGGAGGGTATACGAGCAGTACTTC | . | TRBD2 | TRBJ2-7 | TRBV30
CASSLRPSGKNEQYF | TGTGCCAGCAGCTTAAGGCCTAGCGGGAAAAACGAGCAGTACTTC | . | TRBD2 | TRBJ2-7 | TRBV7-3
CATHLGGQGSYEQYF | TGTGCCACCCATCTTGGGGGACAGGGGTCCTACGAGCAGTACTTC | . | TRBD1 | TRBJ2-7 | TRBV10-3
CASSRDPGYEQYF | TGTGCCAGCAGTCGGGACCCGGGGTACGAGCAATACTTC | . | . | TRBJ2-5 | TRBV6-5
CASSRAVQETQYF | TGTGCCAGCAGCCGTGCGGTTCAAGAGACCCAGTACTTC | . | . | TRBJ2-5 | TRBV14
CASSFFSVEVTNEKLFF | TGTGCCAGCAGCTTTTTCAGTGTCGAGGTGACTAATGAAAAACTGTTTTTT | . | . | TRBJ1-4 | TRBV5-6
CASSQDIHNYGYTF | TGCGCCAGCAGCCAAGATATTCATAACTATGGCTACACCTTC | . | . | TRBJ1-2 | TRBV5-4
CALPFEAGELFF | TGTGCCCTGCCCTTTGAGGCCGGGGAGCTGTTTTTT | . | . | TRBJ2-2 | TRBV7-2
CASSEAPGNQPQHF | TGTGCCAGCAGTGAAGCGCCGGGGAATCAGCCCCAGCATTTT | . | . | TRBJ1-5 | TRBV6-1
CASSPSGAANTGELFF | TGTGCCAGCAGCCCGAGTGGGGCCGCTAACACCGGGGAGCTGTTTTTT | . | . | TRBJ2-2 | TRBV7-9
CASSLYGVRNTHYGYTF | TGTGCCAGCAGTTTATATGGGGTGAGGAATACGCATTATGGCTACACCTTC | once | . | TRBJ1-2 | TRBV28
CASARDRNGYGYTF | TGTGCCAGCGCTCGGGACAGAAACGGCTATGGCTACACCTTC | . | TRBD1 | TRBJ1-2 | TRBV28
CASSPSGWQETQYF | TGTGCCAGCAGCCCTTCGGGTTGGCAAGAGACCCAGTACTTC | . | . | TRBJ2-5 | TRBV5-6
CASSLAPGQTYEQYF | TGTGCCAGCAGCTTAGCGCCGGGACAGACCTACGAGCAGTACTTC | . | TRBD1 | TRBJ2-7 | TRBV7-3